These 3 T cell receptor beta chains were all obtained from the same sample, sequenced in a study of T cell responses to AZD1222 COVID-19 vaccine. Sequencing used immunoSEQ multiplex PCR; TCRdb keeps in-frame clones, though not all of them. The sample has 120,000 or so clones, 88% seen once; the top ten hold about 5.4%. Sequencing was performed on peripheral blood, taken on day 0 of AZD1222 vaccination. The receptors shown here come from an adult in good health.

The chain uses TRBV18 and TRBJ2-1, with 9 bases that match TRBD1. Germline CDR1 KGHSH, CDR2 LQKENI. The junction had 7 bases not matched to a gene; V was cut back by 8 bases and J by 5 bases. The CDR3 covers 14 residues. This CDR3 reads CASGGQGGHNEQFF. CDR3 coding DNA: TGTGCCAGCGGGGGACAGGGTGGACACAATGAGCAGTTCTTC.

This CDR3 reads CASSFQVGFMNTEAFF. The CDR3 DNA reads as TGTGCCAGCAGCTTTCAGGTGGGCTTCATGAACACTGAAGCTTTCTTT. This sequence joins TRBV9 and TRBJ1-1, with unresolved D. The CDR3 has 16 residues. Germline CDR1 is SGDLS and CDR2 is YYNGEE. Trimming cost V 4 bases and J 0 bases, with 16 bases left between them.

The chain employs TRBV18 and TRBJ2-1; 8 bases line up with TRBD2. Germline CDR1 KGHSH, CDR2 LQKENI. The CDR3 is 15 amino acids. V was clipped by 6 bases and J by 10 bases; unmatched bases: 14. The DNA of the CDR3 is TGTGCCAGCTCCGCCAGCGGGGGTACGACGCACGAGCAGTTCTTC. Encoded protein: CASSASGGTTHEQFF. Together with reference TRBV18 and TRBJ2-1, the CDR3 gives the full variable domain: NAGVMQNPRHLVRRRGQEARLRCSPMKGHSHVYWYRQLPEEGLKFMVYLQKENIIDESGMPKERFSAEFPKEGPSILRIQQVVRGDSAAYFCASSASGGTTHEQFFGPGTRLTVL.